This TCR beta chain appears in the sequencing data of a study of cytomegalovirus exposure and HLA in healthy donors (dated by TCRdb to 2017 to 2019). About the investigation overall: In an earlier analysis of roughly 590 of the donors, about 270 Gb of sequence data and about 110 million unique TCR beta sequences from roughly 180 million T cells were reported. An early release covering roughly 600 HLA-typed donors comprised approximately 290 gigabases of sequencing data and 85 million to 100 million unique TCR sequences. The genetic ancestry cluster associated with self-reported Caucasian donors included about four fifths of the roughly 400 genotyped donors. The study aimed to test whether cataloging public T cell receptors could reveal signatures of past pathogen exposure. The T cell repertoires of 550 to 850 subjects were profiled by immunosequencing and related to cytomegalovirus serostatus. Besides the first cohort of around 700 subjects, a separate validation cohort made up of 90 to 150 different subjects was used. To predict cytomegalovirus infection status, the study brought together high-throughput TCR immunosequencing, statistical association of individual TCRs with disease status, and machine learning. To study patterns of TCR occurrence, a later analysis re-analyzed previously published TCR beta repertoires from under 750 donors and added high-resolution HLA genotyping. Rather than using new phenotypic data, the later analysis identified candidate immune exposures from TCR beta sequences and from how often those sequences occurred across donors. To decide whether each TCR beta V gene segment behaved as functional or pseudogenic, an earlier analysis of over 500 of the donors relied on high-throughput TCR beta sequencing. Donor age, sex, ethnicity and CMV serostatus were collected together with the repertoire data. In a later genetic analysis, genome-wide SNP genotypes for 398 of the 666 donors were used, and that subset was treated as a discovery cohort. Every repertoire in the discovery cohort had been generated on one and the same sequencing platform. Class I and class II HLA loci were covered by the typing at four-digit resolution. Typing coverage differed by locus: A, B, C, DRB1 and DQB1 were typed in roughly 620-640 donors, DQA1 in 500 to 550, DPA1 in some 570, and DPB1 in approximately 450. Because of strong linkage in the cohort, roughly five DR-DQ haplotypes were treated as single units for association and clustering. Across 300 to 500 genotyped donors of the cohort, an average of approximately 240,000 unique TCR beta nucleotide sequences per donor were sequenced, and roughly a sixth of those sequences were non-productive. General findings and caveats noted by the study authors: At a false discovery rate of 0.05, a later analysis linked roughly 17,000 TCR beta sequences to specific HLA alleles. When HLA alleles, especially DR and DQ, strongly co-occurred, TCR associations were difficult to assign to individual alleles. Only TCR beta chains were sequenced in this cohort, and the absence of alpha or paired-chain data limited detectable features. Because HLA typing was missing for some donors at each locus, association tests included only the typed subset. Presence/absence analyses assumed roughly uniform sequencing depth across donors, an assumption that may not hold. In a later analysis, the rate of TCR association differed among HLA loci, with DRB1 alleles having the most associated TCRs and HLA-C alleles having the fewest. In vitro tests confirmed that a few of the cytomegalovirus-associated TCR beta chains recognize cytomegalovirus antigens. While some public TCRs were present in many individuals, most TCR sequences turned up only very rarely across donors. CMV serostatus was the only immune exposure information available for the cohort. In a later genetic analysis, a missense DCLRE1C variant was associated with V-gene and J-gene trimming of TCR beta chains, and the association was replicated in an independent cohort. A cluster of highly shared sequence variants was judged likely to be a technical artifact of the sequencing pipeline. A further reported finding was that TCR beta sequences accurately predicted the HLA-A and HLA-B alleles for most subjects in the first cohort. Correlated functional status among segregating V segments might be attributable to linkage disequilibrium, but an unknown experimental factor could not be ruled out. Because counts were too low, around 17 rarely observed V segments, including chromosome 9 orphons, were left out of the earlier analysis of 500 to 650 of the donors. The classifier was reported to diagnose cytomegalovirus status with high specificity and sensitivity in both the original cohort and the validation cohort. According to a later analysis, parvovirus B19, influenza, CMV and Epstein-Barr virus appeared linked to several top co-occurrence clusters. The study gave a list of 150 to 200 TCR beta chains associated with cytomegalovirus. Broadly in line with IMGT annotations, most TCR beta V segments showed up in productive rearrangements about 87% or about 30% of the time in an earlier analysis of around 550 of the donors. A later analysis found that most CMV-associated TCR beta chains appeared HLA-restricted, with HLA associations seemingly driven largely by CMV exposure. Some IMGT-functional V segments, including TRBV6-2 and TRBV6-3, could not be told apart with the 87-base-pair reads, so those segments were excluded. According to a later genetic analysis, donors in an Asian-associated ancestry cluster had fewer N-insertions in productive TCRs than the approximately 670-donor mean. It was suggested by the authors that the approach could potentially be generalized to other disease states and immunological phenotypes. In a later analysis, HLA-associated TCR beta chains showed more clonal expansion and lower generation probabilities than non-associated chains that were equally common.

The CDR3 holds 13 amino acids from the cysteine to the valine. Just CDR3 DNA is preserved here, 39 bases in frame from base 1. A distance of 13 bases separates the germline ends of V and J, which lose 2 bases and 7 bases respectively. Via the germline V gene, CDR1 is SGDLS and CDR2 YYNGEE. About this clone: Its specific antigen is unknown. Per-nucleotide qualities are absent, and no much larger clonotype sits a single base away.

The cohort comprised around 690 healthy bone marrow donors. Cohort members were all nominally healthy when sampled, although unrecorded immune exposures were likely present. The donor was CMV seronegative and was included in the group of 352 seronegative cohort members. A peripheral blood sample was collected from each donor, and TCR beta sequencing was performed on peripheral blood mononuclear cells. Genomic DNA extraction from the blood cell samples was performed with the Qiagen DNeasy Blood Extraction Kit. The library relied on the immunoSEQ multiplex PCR assay. For the multiplex PCR, a mixture combining 60 forward primers for TCR Vbeta segments and 13 reverse primers for TCR Jbeta segments was used. Amplification of the CDR3 region of rearranged TCR beta genes was performed with a multiplex PCR assay on genomic DNA. The amplified TCR beta libraries were sequenced on the Illumina HiSeq System as 87-base-pair reads. As for the authors' bioinformatics: A later analysis tallied some 79 million unique TCR beta chains across the 610 or so repertoires, and some 10 million of those chains were shared by two or more donors. Raw reads were error-corrected and collapsed into unique sequences with a nearest-neighbor algorithm that merged closely related sequences to remove PCR and sequencing errors. To assign V, D and J gene segments, CDR3 sequences were aligned to IMGT reference sequences. For a sequence to be retained, a match of at least six nucleotides to both a V gene segment and a J gene segment was required. A rearrangement was called productive if the CDR3 had no stop codons and remained in frame with V and J, and every other rearrangement was called non-productive. CDR3 was defined according to IMGT convention as the region running from the second conserved V-encoded cysteine to the conserved J-encoded phenylalanine. The earlier analysis of 587 of the donors excluded sequences that lacked an unambiguous match to a single V gene segment. An earlier analysis of approximately 590 of the donors called V segments functional above 56.7% productive rearrangements and segregating when the between-donor standard deviation exceeded 5%. A statistical classification framework was built for diagnosing cytomegalovirus status from the catalog of TCR beta chain sequences. In a later analysis, V and J genes were assigned by comparing TCR nucleotide sequences against IMGT/GENE-DB human TR gene sequences. The TCRdist pipeline was used in a later analysis to assign CDR3 sequences and most-parsimonious VDJ recombination scenarios. In a later analysis, every TCR beta chain was defined by the combination of its CDR3 amino acid sequence and its V-gene family, and reads without a unique V-gene family were dropped. A later analysis removed over 500 highly shared, low-generation-probability nucleotide sequences to deal with suspected cross-contamination and a sequencing artifact. A later analysis calculated a clonal expansion index for each public chain from normalized within-repertoire ranks of inferred template counts. Generation probabilities in a later analysis came from a VDJ recombination model fitted to out-of-frame rearrangements, and those results were checked against IGoR. Hypergeometric tests were used in a later analysis to score TCR-TCR, TCR-HLA and TCR-CMV co-occurrence, with a repertoire-size bias correction applied to the TCR pairs. False discovery rates were estimated in a later analysis by permuting HLA or CMV assignments 20 times. A later analysis grouped co-occurring TCRs with DBSCAN, adding TCRdist sequence similarity when clustering within HLA-allele-positive subsets. Co-occurrence clustering excluded repertoires with fewer than 30,000 or more than 120,000 public chains, plus five with anomalous nucleotide sharing. TCRdb retrieved this table from immuneACCESS and kept in-frame rearrangements only. Not all clones are present; in checked studies, unresolved V genes account for under half, and no reason is known for the remainder. V, J and clone size are taken as reported in that table, and D and trimming were inferred from the DNA itself. The sample records some 200,000 clones, roughly 80% of which are singletons. Clones ranked in the top ten supply around 1.7% of the sample.

The chain employs TRBV9 and TRBJ2-7; tentative D gene TRBD2, with 6 bases matching. The sequence came from a woman between 18 and 29 years old in good health and CMV-seronegative. Sequenced material: PBMCs. At the DNA level, the sequence is TGTGCCAGCAGCGTGGAGGGTCAAGGTGAGCAGTACGTC. This codes for CASSVEGQGEQYV.